The clone carrying this TCR beta chain was seen ten or more times. The iRepertoire nested amplicon-rescue multiplex PCR amplified TCR alpha and beta CDR3s from RNA. TCRdb re-called the multiplex PCR reads with MiXCR, one entry per CDR3 protein. The sample lists approximately 110,000 distinct CDR3 sequences; more than 20% were seen once. These data are taken from a study of glioma-infiltrating T cells. The CDR3 is made up of 14 amino acids. Trimming took off 5 bases at V and 9 bases at J, with 18 bases between the two ends. Germline lookup yields CDR1 MDHEN and CDR2 SYDVKM. This sequence joins TRBV28 and TRBJ2-3, with no clear D. The clonotype was recovered from a human donor with low-grade glioma or glioblastoma, undergoing nonglioma brain surgery, or in good health (not recorded which). What was sequenced was glioma tissue, nonneoplastic brain tissue, or PBMCs (not recorded which). In DNA, the CDR3 is TGTGCCAGCAGTACCGCCGCTGTCCCCAGCACGCAGTATTTT. As protein: CASSTAAVPSTQYF.